This TCR beta chain was profiled in a study of blood T cells in healthy people across ages. Study results and limitations: A strong correlation was found between TCR beta diversity and the percentage of naive T cells.

Using a J-beta primer mix together with a sample-barcoded 5' primer, a second PCR was run for roughly 7 to 12 cycles. MiXCR, applied by TCRdb to the 5' RACE reads, yields one record per CDR3 protein. The data show about a million distinct CDR3 sequences, with roughly two fifths seen just once and approximately 14% held by the top ten. Remarks on this clonotype: The antigen is unknown.

Total RNA extraction produced at least 5 micrograms (per sample) for the study. The CDR3 has 13 residues. V was clipped by 5 bases and J by 4 bases; unmatched bases: 4. The gene calls are TRBV12-3 or TRBV12-4 and TRBJ1-2; the match to TRBD1 covers 7 bases. The sample comprised blood. This receptor was taken from a man between 18 and 35 years old in good health. The CDR3 bases are TGTGCCAGCAGTCCATACAGGGGCTATGGCTACACCTTC. It specifies CASSPYRGYGYTF.